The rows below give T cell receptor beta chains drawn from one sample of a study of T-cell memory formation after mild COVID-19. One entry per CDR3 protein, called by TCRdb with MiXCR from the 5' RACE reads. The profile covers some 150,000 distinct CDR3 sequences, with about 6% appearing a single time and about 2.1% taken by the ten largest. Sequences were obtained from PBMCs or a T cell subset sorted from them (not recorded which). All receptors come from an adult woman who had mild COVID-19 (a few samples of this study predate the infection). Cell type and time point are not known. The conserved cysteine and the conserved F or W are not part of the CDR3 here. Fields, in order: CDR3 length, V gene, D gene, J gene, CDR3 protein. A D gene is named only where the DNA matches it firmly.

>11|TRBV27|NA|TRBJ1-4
ASSSGGWEKLF
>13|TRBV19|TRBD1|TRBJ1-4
ASSIVDRVGEKLF
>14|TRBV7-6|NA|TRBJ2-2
ASSLDRAGNTGELF
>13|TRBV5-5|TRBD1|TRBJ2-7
ASSYGTATRYEQY
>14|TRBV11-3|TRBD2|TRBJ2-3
ASSPSTSGSADTQY
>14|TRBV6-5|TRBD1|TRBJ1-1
ASSSGQTYGITEAF
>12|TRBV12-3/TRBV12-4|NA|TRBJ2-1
ATSGRASYNEQF
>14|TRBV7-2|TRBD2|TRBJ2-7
ASSSQGLAGVREQY
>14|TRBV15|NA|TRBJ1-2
ATSRDLAGMSYGYT
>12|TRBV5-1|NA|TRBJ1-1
ASSLSDGNTEAF
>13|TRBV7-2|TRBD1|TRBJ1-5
ASSYTGTANQPQH
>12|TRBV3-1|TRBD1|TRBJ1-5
ASSPGGTREPQH
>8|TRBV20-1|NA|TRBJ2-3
SASTDTQY
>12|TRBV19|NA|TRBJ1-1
ASSIGEVNTEAF
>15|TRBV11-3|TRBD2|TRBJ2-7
ASSFGLAGRMRYEQY
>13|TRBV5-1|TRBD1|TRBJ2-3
ASNLQGAGTDTQY
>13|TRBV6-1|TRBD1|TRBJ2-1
ASSSTGASYNEQF
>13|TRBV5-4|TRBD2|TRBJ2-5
ASSWTSRPQETQY
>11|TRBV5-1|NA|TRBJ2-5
ASSSRTVETQY
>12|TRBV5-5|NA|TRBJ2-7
ASSLGSPNYEQY
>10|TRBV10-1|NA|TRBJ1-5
ANKDISEPQH
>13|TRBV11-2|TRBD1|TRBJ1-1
ASSSSDRADTEAF
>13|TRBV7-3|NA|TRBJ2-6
ASSLGSDGANVLT
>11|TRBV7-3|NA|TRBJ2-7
ASSLSRVHEQY
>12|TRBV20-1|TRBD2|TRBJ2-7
SARMASGKDEQY
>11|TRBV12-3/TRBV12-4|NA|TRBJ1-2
ASSSLTRYGYT
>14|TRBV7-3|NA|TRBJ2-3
ASSDNLGGGTDTQY
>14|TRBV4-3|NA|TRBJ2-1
ASSQDAQGGYNEQF
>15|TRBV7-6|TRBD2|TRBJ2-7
ASSSRTSGGNHYEQY
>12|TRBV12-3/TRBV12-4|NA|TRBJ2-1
ASSLSRLYNEQF
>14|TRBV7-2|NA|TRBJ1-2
ASSQLGTPNNYGYT
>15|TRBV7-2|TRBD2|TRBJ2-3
ASSLGLAGGPGDTQY
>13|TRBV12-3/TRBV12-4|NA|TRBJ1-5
ASSPPGGRSQPQH
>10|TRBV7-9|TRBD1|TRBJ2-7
ASSWDRAGQY
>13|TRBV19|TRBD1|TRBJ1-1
ASSPSTGGRTEAF
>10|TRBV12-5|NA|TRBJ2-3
ASGLNEDTQY